The next 10 T cell receptor beta chains were all read from a single sample in a study. Treg sorting used a CD4+CD25+CD127-/low gate. TCRdb redid the calling of the 5' RACE reads with MiXCR, one entry per CDR3 protein. Among fewer than 12,000 distinct CDR3 sequences listed, 17% were seen once. The sequencing sample was made of Tregs sorted from a lymph node. These TCRs come from a female donor with breast cancer.

The CDR3 bases are TGTGCCAGCAGGCCGGGACAGGGGGCTTGGAACACTGAAGCTTTCTTT. The encoded protein is CASRPGQGAWNTEAFF. The chain uses TRBV12-3 or TRBV12-4 and TRBJ1-1; TRBD1 aligns across 12 bases. The CDR3 totals 16 residues. Unmatched junction bases numbered 6, after V lost 6 bases and J lost 1 base.

J is TRBJ2-7 and V is TRBV20-1; D remains ambiguous. Trimming shortened V by 5 bases and J by 1 base, and 12 bases separated the two germline ends. CDR3 length: 13 residues. Germline lookup yields CDR1 DFQATT and CDR2 SNEGSKA (reference sequence). The CDR3 sequence is CSAPLPSSYEQYF. Written as DNA, the CDR3 is TGCAGTGCTCCACTACCCTCTTCCTACGAGCAGTACTTC.

This clonotype was detected once. The chain couples TRBV29-1 to TRBJ2-4, with TRBD2 as a possible D gene (5 bases). Germline V lookup: CDR1 SQVTM, CDR2 ANQGSEA. With 4 bases removed from V and 13 bases from J, the gap between germline ends came to 20 bases. This CDR3 is 13 amino acids long. The CDR3 DNA reads TGCAGCGTTGTCCCCCTAGCCAAAAGCATCCAGTACTTC. Amino acids: CSVVPLAKSIQYF.

Only a few counts were recorded for this clonotype. Being one base from a much bigger clone, this may be a read error. The chain carries TRBV5-1 and TRBJ2-7, with TRBD2 matching 7 bases. The CDR3 sequence is 12 residues long. V dropped 4 bases and J dropped 2; count of bases not matched to a gene: 0. The germline V gene has CDR1 SGHRS and CDR2 YFSETQ. For the CDR3, the DNA is TGCGCCAGCAGCCGGGGGGCCTACGAGCAGTACTTC. Its protein product is CASSRGAYEQYF. The full variable domain, its missing parts supplied by reference TRBV5-1 and TRBJ2-7, is KAGVTQTPRYLIKTRGQQVTLSCSPISGHRSVSWYQQTPGQGLQFLFEYFSETQRNKGNFPGRFSGRQFSNSRSEMNVSTLELGDSALYLCASSRGAYEQYFGPGTRLTVT.

By sample share, this clonotype is medium-sized. The chain is built from TRBV10-3 and TRBJ2-7; 7 positions agree with TRBD2. The CDR3 runs to 12 residues. The germline CDR1 and CDR2 sequences are ENHRY and SYGVKD. The CDR3, as DNA: TGTGTCTCGGGGGGAGATTCCTACGAGCAGTACTTC. It specifies CVSGGDSYEQYF.

About this clonotype: This may be a read error, as it is one base from a much larger clone. Because it lacks the conserved phenylalanine or tryptophan at the end, this CDR3 is likely a read error. This chain joins TRBV19 and TRBJ2-7, with D maybe TRBD2 (5 bases). The CDR3 totals 14 residues. Trimming removed 4 bases at V and 1 base at J, with 11 bases between. In germline, CDR1 is LNHDA, CDR2 SQIVND (reference sequence). The CDR3 DNA sequence: TGTGCCAGTAGTAAGGACGGGGTTTCCTACGAGCAGTACTCC. Amino acid sequence: CASSKDGVSYEQYS.

This clonotype was detected many times. CDR3: CSARDEVGYEQYF. CDR3 DNA: TGCAGTGCTAGAGATGAGGTGGGCTACGAGCAGTACTTC. The rearrangement links TRBV20-1 to TRBJ2-7; D gene ambiguous. CDR3 length: 13 residues. CDR1 is DFQATT, CDR2 SNEGSKA, per germline (reference sequence). Deletions cut 0 bases from V and 3 bases from J, with 9 bases between.

This clonotype came up a few times. The chain has TRBV11-3 and TRBJ1-1; D is undetermined. V was trimmed by 8 bases and J by 3 bases, leaving 13 bases between them. CDR1 and CDR2 from the germline V gene are SGHNT and YENEEA. This CDR3 is 13 amino acids long. The CDR3 DNA sequence: TGTGCCAGCCGGGGTATCTTGGACACTGAAGCTTTCTTT. Translating gives CASRGILDTEAFF.

Ten or more counts support this clonotype. The genes are TRBV28 and TRBJ1-1; TRBD1 might be the D (5 bases). The CDR3 has 15 amino acids. The ends were cut back, 4 bases at V and 4 bases at J, with 16 bases in the middle. Germline values: CDR1 MDHEN, CDR2 SYDVKM. CDR3: CASSSGTAFLTEAFF. The CDR3 region has the DNA TGTGCCAGCAGTTCCGGGACCGCTTTTCTCACTGAAGCTTTCTTT.

This clonotype was found a few times. One base away lies a much larger clone, so this may be a sequencing read error. V is TRBV28 and J is TRBJ2-4, with no clear D. Germline V gives CDR1 MDHEN, CDR2 SYDVKM. The CDR3 extends over 16 amino acids. Deletions cut 4 bases from V and 3 bases from J, with 16 bases between. The CDR3 loop reads CASSCPLTNDKNIQYF. The CDR3 nucleotides read TGTGCCAGCAGTTGCCCACTGACCAACGACAAAAACATTCAGTACTTC.